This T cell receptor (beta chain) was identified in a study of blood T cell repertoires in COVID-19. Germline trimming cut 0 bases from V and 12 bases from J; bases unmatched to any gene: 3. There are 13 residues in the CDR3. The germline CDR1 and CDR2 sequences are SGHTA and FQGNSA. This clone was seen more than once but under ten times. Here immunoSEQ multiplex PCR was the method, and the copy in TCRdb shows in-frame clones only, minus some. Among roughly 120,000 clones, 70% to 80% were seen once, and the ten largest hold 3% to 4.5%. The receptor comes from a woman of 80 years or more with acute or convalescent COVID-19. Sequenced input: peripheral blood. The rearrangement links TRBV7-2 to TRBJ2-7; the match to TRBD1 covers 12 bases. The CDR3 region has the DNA TGTGCCAGCAGCTTAGCGGGACAGGGGGCGCGGTACTTC. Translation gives CASSLAGQGARYF. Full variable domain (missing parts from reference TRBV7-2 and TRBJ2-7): GAGVSQSPSNKVTEKGKDVELRCDPISGHTALYWYRQSLGQGLEFLIYFQGNSAPDKSGLPSDRFSAERTGGSVSTLTIQRTQQEDSAVYLCASSLAGQGARYFGPGTRLTVT.